The clone carrying this T cell receptor (beta chain) was found many times. A clone one base away is much larger, so this may be a read error. Moderately to severely active ophthalmopathy under 3 months, CAS at least 3, NOSPECS at least 4. Certain patients were not enrolled. These were patients with other autoimmune diseases, uncontrolled infections, pregnancy or lactation. This record belongs to a study of Graves' ophthalmopathy and Graves' hyperthyroidism. For the study at large: Upon initial diagnosis and before any treatment, peripheral blood was collected.

The CDR3 is 14 residues long. Germline lookup yields CDR1 MNHEY and CDR2 SMNVEV (reference sequence). The V and J ends lost 4 bases and 9 bases, in that order; junction bases with no gene match: 12. The authors amplified TCR beta CDR3 regions, and they did so from RNA transcripts for repertoire sequencing. RT-PCR in the first round used HTBI primers; a second-round multiplex PCR followed. TCRdb processed the multiplex PCR reads anew with MiXCR; each CDR3 protein has one entry. The sample records under 350,000 distinct CDR3 sequences, about a sixth being singletons. This TCR derives from an adult man with Graves' ophthalmopathy. Sequencing was done on a sample of peripheral blood. This rearrangement joins TRBV27 to TRBJ2-7, with 7 nucleotides matching TRBD2. In nucleotides, the CDR3 is TGTGCCAGCAGTTCGCGGGAGCGCCGATGGGTGCAGTACTTC. It is translated as CASSSRERRWVQYF.